Each of the 27 T cell receptor beta chains below was sequenced from the same sample in a study of blood T cell repertoires in COVID-19. The table came from immunoSEQ multiplex PCR; TCRdb's copy has only in-frame clones and leaves some out. The sample gives more than 100,000 clones, about 87% of which show up once; approximately 12% is in the top ten. The sequenced sample was peripheral blood. The receptors come from a human donor in a cohort sampled during active or convalescent COVID-19.

CDR3 protein: CASRTRALNTEAFF. In DNA, the CDR3 is TGTGCCAGCAGGACCAGGGCCCTGAACACTGAAGCTTTCTTT. J is TRBJ1-1 and V is TRBV2; maybe TRBD1 (5 bases). V was cut by 6 bases and J by 0 bases, with 11 bases left in between. Germline CDR1 reads SNHLY; CDR2 reads FYNNEI. The CDR3 spans 14 residues.

The chain combines TRBV5-1 with TRBJ2-7, with 10 bases matching TRBD2. Trimming removed 2 bases from V and 0 bases from J; junction bases left unmatched: 14. Germline lookup yields CDR1 SGHRS and CDR2 YFSETQ. This CDR3 is built from 19 residues. CDR3 region: CASSLHRASGGNLSYEQYF. CDR3 DNA: TGCGCCAGCAGCTTACATAGGGCTAGCGGGGGAAACCTCTCCTACGAGCAGTACTTC.

The rearrangement uses TRBV28 and TRBJ1-4, with TRBD1 matching over 7 bases. The trim removed 5 bases at V and 7 bases at J, leaving 7 bases unmatched. The CDR3 length is 14 residues. Germline V gene data show CDR1 as MDHEN and CDR2 as SYDVKM. CDR3: CASSLTGEREKLFF. The CDR3 bases are TGTGCCAGCAGTCTAACAGGGGAGCGTGAAAAACTGTTTTTT.

The chain uses TRBV30 and TRBJ2-7; 8 bases line up with TRBD1. The CDR3 contains 14 residues. Germline lookup yields CDR1 GTSNPN and CDR2 SVGIG (reference sequence). V dropped 3 bases and J dropped 0; count of bases not matched to a gene: 4. The CDR3 DNA reads as TGTGCCTGGAGGCATACAGGGGGCTCCTACGAGCAGTACTTC. Encoded protein: CAWRHTGGSYEQYF.

CDR3 bases: TGTGCCAGCAACTCTCCCCAGGGGCAAGTGGGTGGCTACACCTTC. It codes for CASNSPQGQVGGYTF. V gene TRBV5-6 combines with J gene TRBJ1-2; D perhaps matches TRBD1 (6 bases). The CDR3 is made up of 15 amino acids. V lost 6 bases to trimming and J lost 7 bases, with 22 bases between them. The germline V gene has CDR1 SGHDT and CDR2 YYEEEE.

The chain links TRBV27 to TRBJ2-7; 10 bases are shared with TRBD1. This CDR3 comprises 15 residues. Germline lookup yields CDR1 MNHEY and CDR2 SMNVEV (reference sequence). Losses at the gene ends were 4 bases for V and 3 bases for J; bases not matched to a gene: 6. CDR3 sequence reads: CASSSSGTGDYEQYF. The CDR3 DNA is TGTGCCAGCAGTTCCTCCGGGACAGGGGACTACGAGCAGTACTTC.

V and J are TRBV5-1 and TRBJ2-7; 8 nucleotides match TRBD2. This CDR3 is 14 amino acids long. Germline CDR1 SGHRS, CDR2 YFSETQ. V shed 0 bases and J 6 bases; nucleotides not matched to a gene: 5. The CDR3 here is CASSLGGLVGEQYF. CDR3 coding DNA: TGCGCCAGCAGCTTGGGGGGACTAGTGGGCGAGCAGTACTTC.

The chain employs TRBV7-9 and TRBJ1-5; possibly TRBD1 for D (5 bases). CDR3 length: 17 residues. The V gene lost 0 bases and the J gene lost 3 bases, with 15 bases spanning the gap. The germline CDR1 and CDR2 sequences are SEHNR and FQNEAQ (reference sequence). The DNA for the CDR3 is TGTGCCAGCAGCTTAGCGCTGGGGGGATGGGACAATCAGCCCCAGCATTTT. It encodes CASSLALGGWDNQPQHF.

The chain couples TRBV5-1 to TRBJ1-2; a possible D gene is TRBD1 (5 bases). Germline lookup yields CDR1 SGHRS and CDR2 YFSETQ. This CDR3 is built from 14 residues. V shed 4 bases and J shed 2 bases, with 12 bases lying between them. DNA for the CDR3: TGCGCCAGCAGCCCGGGGAGGGACAACTATGGCTACACCTTC. Translation gives CASSPGRDNYGYTF.

The V gene is TRBV29-1, the J gene TRBJ2-3; TRBD2 matches 9 bases. The CDR3 loop spans 14 amino acids. Germline CDR1 and CDR2: SQVTM and ANQGSEA. Trimming cost V 8 bases and J 5 bases; bases outside gene matches: 11. The chain's CDR3 is CSTLSGGVIDTQYF. In DNA, the CDR3 is TGCAGCACTCTTAGCGGGGGAGTTATAGATACGCAGTATTTT.

The rearrangement links TRBV30 to TRBJ1-2; D ambiguous. The CDR3 is 14 residues long. Germline values: CDR1 GTSNPN, CDR2 SVGIG (reference sequence). Trimming pared 1 base from V and 1 base from J, leaving 10 bases between. In nucleotides, the CDR3 is TGTGCCTGGAGTGCAGACATAAATAACTATGGCTACACCTTC. Protein product: CAWSADINNYGYTF.

The chain links TRBV28 to TRBJ1-1, with 11 bases matching TRBD1. CDR3 length: 17 residues. Germline V gene lookup returns CDR1 MDHEN and CDR2 SYDVKM. V shed 0 bases, J shed 2 bases, and the junction held 5 bases outside the gene matches. DNA of the CDR3: TGTGCCAGCAGTTTATGGGGACAGGGGGTATTAAACACTGAAGCTTTCTTT. Translated, it gives CASSLWGQGVLNTEAFF.

This clone was found once. The chain recombines TRBV4-1 with TRBJ2-7, with TRBD1 matching 7 bases. CDR3 length: 16 residues. With V trimmed by 4 bases and J by 1 base, 10 bases remained unmatched. The germline V gene has CDR1 MGHRA and CDR2 YSYEKL. The CDR3 coding sequence is TGCGCCAGCAGCCTTTATGGCCGGGACAGTTCCTACGAGCAGTACTTC. As protein: CASSLYGRDSSYEQYF.

This chain uses TRBV7-9 with TRBJ2-1; 14 nucleotides align to TRBD2. Germline V gene data show CDR1 as SEHNR and CDR2 as FQNEAQ (reference sequence). The V segment lost 5 bases and the J segment 5 bases; nucleotides outside the gene matches: 2. CDR3 size: 15 residues. The CDR3 DNA follows: TGTGCCAGCAGCATGGGACTAGCGGGGGACAATGAGCAGTTCTTC. Protein sequence: CASSMGLAGDNEQFF.

The count of this clone is one. This CDR3 is also generated by other DNA sequences in the sample. This sequence joins TRBV6-6 and TRBJ1-1; TRBD1 is a possible D gene (5 bases). CDR1 and CDR2 (germline): MNHNY, SVGAGI (reference sequence). The length of the CDR3 is 13 residues. Trimming pared 5 bases from V and 4 bases from J, leaving 11 bases between. The chain's CDR3 is CASSPPGGTEAFF. In nucleotides, the CDR3 is TGTGCCAGCAGTCCCCCGGGGGGCACTGAAGCTTTCTTT.

The rearrangement links TRBV11-3 to TRBJ1-1; 9 bases are a match to TRBD1. The CDR3 totals 14 residues. V shed 1 base and J 6 bases; nucleotides not matched to a gene: 3. Looked up from germline, CDR1 is SGHNT and CDR2 is YENEEA. The CDR3 region has the DNA TGTGCCAGCAGCTTAGGGACAGGGGCGGCTGAAGCTTTCTTT. Translating gives CASSLGTGAAEAFF. The whole variable domain, remainder taken from reference TRBV11-3 and TRBJ1-1, is EAGVVQSPRYKIIEKKQPVAFWCNPISGHNTLYWYLQNLGQGPELLIRYENEEAVDDSQLPKDRFSAERLKGVDSTLKIQPAELGDSAVYLCASSLGTGAAEAFFGQGTRLTVV.

The CDR3, as DNA: TGTGCCAGCGGTTCGGGGGTGTATGGCTACACCTTC. It is translated as CASGSGVYGYTF. V gene TRBV5-8 combines with J gene TRBJ1-2; TRBD1 might be the D (5 bases). The CDR3 has 12 residues. From germline, CDR1 is SGHTS and CDR2 YDEGEE. Trimming stripped 7 bases from V and 5 bases from J, with 12 bases between.

This chain uses TRBV6-5 with TRBJ2-3; 10 bases map to TRBD2. J lost 2 bases, V lost 7 bases, and 6 bases had no gene match. Germline values: CDR1 MNHEY, CDR2 SVGAGI. The length of the CDR3 is 15 residues. CDR3 residues: CASTGLAVTTDTQYF. DNA of the CDR3: TGTGCCAGCACTGGACTAGCGGTGACCACAGATACGCAGTATTTT.

The V gene is TRBV9, the J gene TRBJ2-1; no firm D call. Germline CDR1 reads SGDLS; CDR2 reads YYNGEE. With 4 bases removed from V and 5 bases from J, the gap between germline ends came to 13 bases. The CDR3 length is 14 residues. The CDR3 loop reads CASSLPSPDNEQFF. CDR3 sequence (DNA): TGTGCCAGCAGCCTCCCGTCACCGGACAATGAGCAGTTCTTC. The variable domain in full, completed from reference TRBV9 and TRBJ2-1, reads DSGVTQTPKHLITATGQRVTLRCSPRSGDLSVYWYQQSLDQGLQFLIQYYNGEERAKGNILERFSAQQFPDLHSELNLSSLELGDSALYFCASSLPSPDNEQFFGPGTRLTVL.

This rearrangement joins TRBV5-6 to TRBJ1-1; no definite D call. The germline V and J ends were trimmed by 1 base and 6 bases, with 16 bases remaining between them. Germline CDR1 SGHDT, CDR2 YYEEEE. This CDR3 has 15 amino acids. The CDR3 region has the DNA TGTGCCAGCAGCTTGATCACCCAGGAAGCAGCTGAAGCTTTCTTT. Protein sequence: CASSLITQEAAEAFF.

This clone was seen a few times. V and J are TRBV29-1 and TRBJ2-7; D remains unclear. With 0 bases removed from V and 1 base from J, the gap between germline ends came to 10 bases. This CDR3 has 14 amino acids. Germline V lookup: CDR1 SQVTM, CDR2 ANQGSEA. The CDR3 loop is CSVEESSPSYEQYF. In nucleotides, the CDR3 is TGCAGCGTTGAAGAGTCCTCTCCTTCCTACGAGCAGTACTTC.

The chain couples TRBV21-1 to TRBJ2-1; TRBD2 was called by the table and not checked on the DNA. TRBV21-1 is annotated as a pseudogene. This CDR3 comprises 16 residues. The CDR3 protein is CASTTKLAGDHNEQFF. The CDR3, as DNA: TGTGCCAGCACCACAAAGCTAGCGGGGGACCACAATGAGCAGTTCTTC.

The J gene is TRBJ1-1, the V gene TRBV30; 8 bases map to TRBD1. CDR1 and CDR2 (germline): GTSNPN, SVGIG (reference sequence). V lost 5 bases, J lost 3 bases, and 5 bases stayed unmatched. CDR3 length: 13 amino acids. The CDR3 bases are TGTGCCTGGGGACAGGGATGGGACACTGAAGCTTTCTTT. Its translation: CAWGQGWDTEAFF.

The chain combines TRBV7-2 with TRBJ2-7; D possibly corresponds to TRBD2 (5 bases). Trimming shortened V by 5 bases and J by 2 bases, and 10 bases separated the two germline ends. The CDR3 has 13 amino acids. The V gene's germline CDR1 is SGHTA and CDR2 FQGNSA. CDR3 amino acids: CASSPGIAYEQYF. For the CDR3, the DNA is TGTGCCAGCAGCCCCGGGATTGCCTACGAGCAGTACTTC.

This rearrangement joins TRBV5-1 to TRBJ1-2; the match to TRBD1 covers 10 bases. Germline values: CDR1 SGHRS, CDR2 YFSETQ. The CDR3 is 16 residues long. Trimming removed 5 bases from V and 7 bases from J; junction bases left unmatched: 14. In nucleotides, the CDR3 is TGCGCCAGCAGTTCCGGGACAGGGGTGAACTCGGCTGGCTACACCTTC. Its translation: CASSSGTGVNSAGYTF.

The chain joins TRBV6-4 to TRBJ1-2, with D possibly TRBD1 on 6 matching bases. V shed 2 bases and J shed 1 base, with 8 bases lying between them. Looked up from germline, CDR1 is MRHNA and CDR2 is SNTAGT. The CDR3 extends over 14 amino acids. Here the CDR3 reads CASSDGQYNYGYTF. The DNA of the CDR3 is TGTGCCAGCAGTGACGGACAGTATAACTATGGCTACACCTTC.

The chain links TRBV9 to TRBJ1-2, with 7 bases lining up with TRBD1. Trimming at V came to 0 bases and at J to 10 bases, leaving 6 bases not matched to a gene. Germline V gene data show CDR1 as SGDLS and CDR2 as YYNGEE. There are 13 residues in the CDR3. The CDR3 sequence is CASSVDGTVDYTF. CDR3 coding DNA: TGTGCCAGCAGCGTAGATGGGACAGTCGACTACACCTTC.